The table lists the clone carrying this TCR beta chain with a count of one. Between the trimmed V and J ends, which lost 10 bases and 0 bases, there was a span of 13 bases. Germline CDR1 reads LNHNV; CDR2 reads YYDKDF (reference sequence). This CDR3 is built from 15 residues. Amplification targeted TCR beta CDR3 regions from RNA transcripts. An initial round of RT-PCR targeting the TCR CDR3 relied on the HTBI primer set. TCRdb recomputed calls from the multiplex PCR reads with MiXCR, one row per CDR3 protein. The sample contains approximately 640,000 distinct CDR3 sequences, 40% to 55% of which appear only once. This specimen comes from a study of T cells in Graves' hyperthyroidism and ophthalmopathy.

The receptor was derived from an adult man with Graves' disease, either hyperthyroidism or ophthalmopathy (not recorded which). Source material: peripheral blood or thyroid tissue (not recorded which). The chain uses TRBV15 and TRBJ2-6; unclear D gene. This chain's CDR3 is CASTAVGSGANVLTF. The CDR3 DNA reads TGTGCCAGCACAGCCGTGGGCTCTGGGGCCAACGTCCTGACTTTC.